What follows are 5 T cell receptor beta chains derived from one specimen sequenced in a study of OX40 agonist ivuxolimab in advanced cancers. The assay was immunoSEQ multiplex PCR, and TCRdb's table has in-frame clones only and misses some. The sample consists of approximately 47,000 clones, about nine tenths of them appearing once. The sample here was CD4+ or CD8+ T cells sorted from blood, taken in a trial of the OX40 agonist ivuxolimab. The receptors shown here come from an adult with an advanced solid tumor such as melanoma, head and neck, liver or kidney cancer.

The chain couples TRBV6-1 to TRBJ2-3; D is unclear. CDR1 and CDR2 from the germline V gene are MNHNS and SASEGT. CDR3 length: 13 residues. Trimming left V 3 bases short and J 2 bases short, with 6 bases between. The CDR3 spells CASSDTSTDTQYF. For the CDR3, the DNA is TGTGCCAGCAGTGATACTTCCACAGATACGCAGTATTTT.

V gene TRBV7-3 combines with J gene TRBJ2-7, with D perhaps being TRBD1 or TRBD2 (7 bases each). The germline V gene encodes CDR1 SGHTA and CDR2 FQGTGA. This CDR3 spans 16 amino acids. The V and J ends lost 2 bases and 7 bases respectively, with 21 bases between them. As DNA, the CDR3 is TGTGCCAGCAGCTTAGTAGGGGGCGGGAGAACTACTGAGCAGTACTTC. Translating gives CASSLVGGGRTTEQYF.

The chain recombines TRBV28 with TRBJ1-2, with 8 bases lining up with TRBD1. The germline V gene encodes CDR1 MDHEN and CDR2 SYDVKM. V lost 5 bases to trimming and J lost 2 bases; unmatched junction nucleotides: 10. This CDR3 is 16 amino acids long. The CDR3 region is CASSVPGGQGNYGYTF. DNA of the CDR3: TGTGCCAGCAGTGTCCCCGGCGGACAGGGAAACTATGGCTACACCTTC.

The chain joins TRBV5-1 to TRBJ1-2, with D perhaps TRBD1 (5 bases). V was clipped by 0 bases and J by 8 bases, with 8 bases between them. This CDR3 region has 12 residues. Germline assignment: CDR1 SGHRS and CDR2 YFSETQ. CDR3 sequence: CASSLGGGGYTF. CDR3 coding DNA: TGCGCCAGCAGCTTGGGGGGGGGAGGCTACACCTTC.

Sample share makes this clone medium-sized. V is TRBV6-5 and J is TRBJ2-7, with D perhaps matching TRBD2 (6 bases). Germline V gives CDR1 MNHEY, CDR2 SVGAGI. Trimming pared 4 bases from V and 4 bases from J, leaving 17 bases between. This CDR3 is 15 amino acids long. The CDR3 DNA reads TGTGCCAGCAGTTCCCCCTGGGGACTCCCGTACGAGCAGTACTTC. It encodes CASSSPWGLPYEQYF.